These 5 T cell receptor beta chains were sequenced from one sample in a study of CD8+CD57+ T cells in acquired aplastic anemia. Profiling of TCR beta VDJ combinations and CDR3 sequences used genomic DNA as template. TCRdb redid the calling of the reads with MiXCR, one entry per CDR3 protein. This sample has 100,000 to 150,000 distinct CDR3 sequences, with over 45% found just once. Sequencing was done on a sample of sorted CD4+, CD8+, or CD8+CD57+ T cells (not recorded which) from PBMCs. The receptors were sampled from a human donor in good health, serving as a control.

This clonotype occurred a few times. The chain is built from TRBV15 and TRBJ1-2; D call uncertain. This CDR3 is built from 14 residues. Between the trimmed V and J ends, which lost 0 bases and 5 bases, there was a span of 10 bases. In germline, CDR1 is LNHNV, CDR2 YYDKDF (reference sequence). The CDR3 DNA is TGTGCCACCAGCAGAGATCTGGCGGATTATGGCTACACCTTC. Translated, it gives CATSRDLADYGYTF.

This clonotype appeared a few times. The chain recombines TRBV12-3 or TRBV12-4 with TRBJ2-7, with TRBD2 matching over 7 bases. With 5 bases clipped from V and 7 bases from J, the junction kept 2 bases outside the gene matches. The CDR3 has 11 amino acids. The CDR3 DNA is TGTGCCAGCAGTCCCGGGGGGGAGCAGTACTTC. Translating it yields CASSPGGEQYF.

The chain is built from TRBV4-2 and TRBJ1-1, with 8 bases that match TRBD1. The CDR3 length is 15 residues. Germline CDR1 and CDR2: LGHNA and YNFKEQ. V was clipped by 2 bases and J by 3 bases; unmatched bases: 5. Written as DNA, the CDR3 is TGTGCCAGCAGCCAATCTACAGGGGGGGACACTGAAGCTTTCTTT. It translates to CASSQSTGGDTEAFF.

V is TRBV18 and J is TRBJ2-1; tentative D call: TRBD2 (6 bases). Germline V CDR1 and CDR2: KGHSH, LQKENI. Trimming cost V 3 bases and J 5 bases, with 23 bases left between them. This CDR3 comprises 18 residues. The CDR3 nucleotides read TGTGCCAGCTCACCCGAATGGGGGTTTCGATCGGGGGACAATGAGCAGTTCTTC. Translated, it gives CASSPEWGFRSGDNEQFF.

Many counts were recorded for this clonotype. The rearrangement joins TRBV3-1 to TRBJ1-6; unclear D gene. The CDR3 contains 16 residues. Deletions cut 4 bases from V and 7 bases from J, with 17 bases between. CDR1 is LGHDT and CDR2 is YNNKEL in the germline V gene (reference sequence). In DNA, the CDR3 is TGTGCCAGCAGCCTCACAAGGGATAGAGGGAATTCACCCCTCCACTTT. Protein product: CASSLTRDRGNSPLHF. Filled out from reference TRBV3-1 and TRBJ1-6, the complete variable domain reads DTAVSQTPKYLVTQMGNDKSIKCEQNLGHDTMYWYKQDSKKFLKIMFSYNNKELIINETVPNRFSPKSPDKAHLNLHINSLELGDSAVYFCASSLTRDRGNSPLHFGNGTRLTVT.